This TCR beta chain was sequenced in a study of blood T cells in healthy people across ages. Next came a second PCR, run for roughly 7 to 12 cycles, which used a sample-barcoded 5' primer along with a J-beta primer mix. MiXCR was run by TCRdb on the 5' RACE reads, yielding one entry per CDR3 protein. The sample records about 1.4 million distinct CDR3 sequences, almost 60% being singletons. Extraction of total RNA produced a minimum of 5 micrograms from each sample. The length of the CDR3 is 13 residues. Germline CDR1 is SGHTA and CDR2 is FQGNSA. The germline V and J ends were trimmed by 9 bases and 4 bases, with 16 bases remaining between them.

The rearrangement joins TRBV7-2 to TRBJ2-7, with D possibly being TRBD1 (8 bases). The sequence was collected from a man between 18 and 29 years old in good health. Sequenced material: blood. The CDR3 DNA reads TGTGCCAGACAGGGGGGGGCTTGGTACGAGCAGTACTTC. It yields the protein CARQGGAWYEQYF.